These T cell receptor beta chains were read from a single sample in a study of blood T cells in healthy people across ages. MiXCR, run by TCRdb on the 5' RACE reads, gives a single entry per CDR3 protein. The table includes about 780,000 distinct CDR3 sequences, roughly 25% detected once. These same records also appear under a second study, on T cells of mothers and their children.

Sequenced material: blood. These TCRs come from a boy younger than 18 in good health. CDR3s include the opening cysteine and the closing phenylalanine or tryptophan. A D gene is named only where the DNA matches it firmly. Clone size is given for some rows only: seen once, a few or many times, or a class if the clone is expanded.

d_gene,abundance,v_gene,j_gene,CDR3nt,CDR3aa
.,few,TRBV20-1,TRBJ2-7,TGCAGTGCTAGTCGAAGTCCGGGGGAGCAGTACTTC,CSASRSPGEQYF
.,few,TRBV30,TRBJ2-7,TGTGCCTGGAGTCGACGGGGACTCGAGCAGTACTTC,CAWSRRGLEQYF
.,.,TRBV2,TRBJ1-2,TGTGCCAGCAGTGGAGGGGCCTATGGCTACACCTTC,CASSGGAYGYTF
TRBD1,few,TRBV7-3,TRBJ2-1,TGTGCCAGCAGCTCGGGACAGATCAATGAGCAGTTCTTC,CASSSGQINEQFF
.,few,TRBV7-8,TRBJ2-7,TGTGCCAGCAGCCCCCCTCCATGGGACCGGAGCTCCTACGAGCAGTACTTC,CASSPPPWDRSSYEQYF
.,.,TRBV6-6,TRBJ1-4,TGTGCCAGCAGTTCCAGTGGGGGCCGGACTGAAAAACTGTTTTTT,CASSSSGGRTEKLFF
.,.,TRBV4-1,TRBJ2-7,TGCGCCAGCAGCCAAGAGGCCGGTACGCTCGGGTCCCAGTACTTC,CASSQEAGTLGSQYF
.,few,TRBV6-2/TRBV6-3,TRBJ2-7,TGTGCCAGCACCCCGGGACCGCGAGGGGTTTACGAGCAGTACTTC,CASTPGPRGVYEQYF
.,few,TRBV11-2,TRBJ2-7,TGTGCCAGCAGCGGCGCCGGGACGTCAGCCTACGAGCAGTACTTC,CASSGAGTSAYEQYF
TRBD2,few,TRBV7-3,TRBJ2-3,TGTGCCAGCAGCTCCCAGGGGGCTAGCGGGGGGCCAGATACGCAGTATTTT,CASSSQGASGGPDTQYF
.,few,TRBV5-1,TRBJ2-7,TGCGCCAGCGGGGACACATCCTACGAGCAGTACTTC,CASGDTSYEQYF
.,few,TRBV7-2,TRBJ1-6,TGTGCCAGCAGCCCATCGGGACTTAAGGATTCACCCCTCCACTTT,CASSPSGLKDSPLHF